This T cell receptor (beta chain) was captured in a study of blood T cell repertoires in COVID-19. The overall study: Collection of acute and convalescent COVID-19 samples took place in the United States, Italy and Spain. From T cells, B-cell-depleted T cells, or PBMCs came the material, which was cDNA or gDNA.

As originally analysed: By means of reference gene primer amplification, nucleated cell counts were estimated. The repertoire was sequenced with immunoSEQ multiplex PCR; TCRdb's copy has only in-frame clones and lacks some. D and trimming come from the DNA, and the V and J calls and clone size come from that table. The sample shows around 300,000 clones, roughly nine tenths of them seen only once. The CDR3 is made up of 14 amino acids. Trimming took off 2 bases at V and 5 bases at J, with 13 bases between the two ends. Germline V gene sequence: CDR1 SGHRS, CDR2 YFSETQ. What was sequenced was peripheral blood. The rearrangement uses TRBV5-1 and TRBJ2-5, with a weak D call TRBD1 (6 bases). The clonotype comes from a man younger than 35 with active or convalescent COVID-19. CDR3 DNA sequence: TGCGCCAGCAGCTTCTCGACAGGTTTGGAGACCCAGTACTTC. It is translated as CASSFSTGLETQYF. Full variable domain (remainder filled in from reference TRBV5-1 and TRBJ2-5): KAGVTQTPRYLIKTRGQQVTLSCSPISGHRSVSWYQQTPGQGLQFLFEYFSETQRNKGNFPGRFSGRQFSNSRSEMNVSTLELGDSALYLCASSFSTGLETQYFGPGTRLLVL.